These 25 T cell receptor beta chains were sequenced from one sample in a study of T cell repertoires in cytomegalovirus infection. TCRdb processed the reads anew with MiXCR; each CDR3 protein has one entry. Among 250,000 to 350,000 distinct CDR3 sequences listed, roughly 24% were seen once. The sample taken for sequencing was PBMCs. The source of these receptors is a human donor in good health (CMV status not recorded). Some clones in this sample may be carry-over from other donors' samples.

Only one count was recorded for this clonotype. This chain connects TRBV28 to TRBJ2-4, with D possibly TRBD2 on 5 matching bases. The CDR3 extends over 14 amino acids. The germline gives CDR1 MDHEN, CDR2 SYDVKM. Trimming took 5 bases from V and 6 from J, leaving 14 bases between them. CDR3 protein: CASSASGLGNIQYF. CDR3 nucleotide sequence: TGTGCCAGCAGTGCCAGCGGACTCGGAAACATTCAGTACTTC.

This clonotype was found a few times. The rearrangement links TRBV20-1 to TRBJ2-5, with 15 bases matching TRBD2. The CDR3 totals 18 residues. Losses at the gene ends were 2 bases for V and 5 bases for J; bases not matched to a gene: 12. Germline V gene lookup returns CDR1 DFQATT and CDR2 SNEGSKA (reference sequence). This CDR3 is CSARTFPGTSGRSETQYF. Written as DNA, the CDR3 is TGCAGTGCTAGAACATTTCCCGGGACTAGCGGGAGGAGTGAGACCCAGTACTTC.

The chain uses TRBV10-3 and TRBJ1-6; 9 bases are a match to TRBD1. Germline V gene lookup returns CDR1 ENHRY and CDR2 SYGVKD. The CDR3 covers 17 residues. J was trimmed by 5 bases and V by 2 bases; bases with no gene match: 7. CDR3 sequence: CAISETRTGVNNSPLHF. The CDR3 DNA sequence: TGTGCCATCAGTGAGACCCGGACAGGGGTTAATAATTCACCCCTCCACTTT.

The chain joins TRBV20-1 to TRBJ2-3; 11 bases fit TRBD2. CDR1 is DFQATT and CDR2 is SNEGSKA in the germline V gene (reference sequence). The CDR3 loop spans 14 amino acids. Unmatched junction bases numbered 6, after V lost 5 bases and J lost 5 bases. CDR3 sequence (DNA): TGCAGTGCTCCGTCTAGCGGGAGGCAAGATACGCAGTATTTT. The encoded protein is CSAPSSGRQDTQYF.

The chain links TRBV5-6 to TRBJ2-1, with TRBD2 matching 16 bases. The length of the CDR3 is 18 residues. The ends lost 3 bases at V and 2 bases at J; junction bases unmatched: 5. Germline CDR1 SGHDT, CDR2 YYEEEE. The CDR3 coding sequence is TGTGCCAGCAGCTCCGGGACTAGCGGGAGGGCCACCTACAATGAGCAGTTCTTC. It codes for CASSSGTSGRATYNEQFF.

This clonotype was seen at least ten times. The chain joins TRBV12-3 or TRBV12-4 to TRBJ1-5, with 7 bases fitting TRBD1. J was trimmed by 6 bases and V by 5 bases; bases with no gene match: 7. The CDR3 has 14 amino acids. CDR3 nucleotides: TGTGCCAGCAGTACAGGGGCCCGGGGTCAGCCCCAGCATTTT. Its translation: CASSTGARGQPQHF.

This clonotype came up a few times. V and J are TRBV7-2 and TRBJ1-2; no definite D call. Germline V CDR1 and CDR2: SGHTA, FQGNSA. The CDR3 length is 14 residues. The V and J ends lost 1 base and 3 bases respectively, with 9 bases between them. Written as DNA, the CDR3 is TGTGCCAGCAGCTTAGTCCCAAAGGACTATGGCTACACCTTC. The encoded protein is CASSLVPKDYGYTF.

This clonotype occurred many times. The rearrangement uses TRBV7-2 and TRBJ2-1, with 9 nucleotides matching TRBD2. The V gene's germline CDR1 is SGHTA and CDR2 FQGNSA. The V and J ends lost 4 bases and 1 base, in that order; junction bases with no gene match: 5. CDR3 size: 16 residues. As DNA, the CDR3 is TGTGCCAGCAGCTATGGACTAGCGTCTTCCTACAATGAGCAGTTCTTC. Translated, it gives CASSYGLASSYNEQFF.

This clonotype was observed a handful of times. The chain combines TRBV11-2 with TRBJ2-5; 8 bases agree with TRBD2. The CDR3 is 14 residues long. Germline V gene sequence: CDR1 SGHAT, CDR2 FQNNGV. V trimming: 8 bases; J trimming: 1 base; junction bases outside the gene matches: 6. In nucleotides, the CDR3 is TGTGCCAGCGCTCCCGGGGGGGTCCAAGAGACCCAGTACTTC. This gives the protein CASAPGGVQETQYF.

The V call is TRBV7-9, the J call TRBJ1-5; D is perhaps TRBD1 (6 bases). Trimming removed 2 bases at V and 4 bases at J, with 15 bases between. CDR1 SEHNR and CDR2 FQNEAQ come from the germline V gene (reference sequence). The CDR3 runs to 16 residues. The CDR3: CASSLWMGAENQPQHF. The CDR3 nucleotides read TGTGCCAGCAGCTTATGGATGGGGGCCGAAAATCAGCCCCAGCATTTT.

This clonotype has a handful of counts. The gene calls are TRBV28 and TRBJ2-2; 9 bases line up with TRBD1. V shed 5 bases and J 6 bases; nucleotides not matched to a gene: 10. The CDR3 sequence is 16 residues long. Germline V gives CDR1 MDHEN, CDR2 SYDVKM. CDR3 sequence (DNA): TGTGCCAGCAGTCCTTTAGGACAGGGGATAGCCGGGGAGCTGTTTTTT. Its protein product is CASSPLGQGIAGELFF.

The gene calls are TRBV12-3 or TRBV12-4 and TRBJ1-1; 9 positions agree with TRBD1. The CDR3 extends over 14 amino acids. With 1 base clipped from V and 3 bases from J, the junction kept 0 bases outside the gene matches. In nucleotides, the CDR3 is TGTGCCAGCAGTTTAGGGGACAGGGACACTGAAGCTTTCTTT. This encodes CASSLGDRDTEAFF.

The CDR3 coding sequence is TGTGCCAGCAGTTCGACAGGCTATACGCAGTATTTT. Translating gives CASSSTGYTQYF. V usage is TRBV28 and J usage is TRBJ2-3; a weak D match, TRBD1 (6 bases). Germline values: CDR1 MDHEN, CDR2 SYDVKM. V was trimmed by 4 bases and J by 7 bases, leaving 9 bases between them. CDR3 size: 12 residues.

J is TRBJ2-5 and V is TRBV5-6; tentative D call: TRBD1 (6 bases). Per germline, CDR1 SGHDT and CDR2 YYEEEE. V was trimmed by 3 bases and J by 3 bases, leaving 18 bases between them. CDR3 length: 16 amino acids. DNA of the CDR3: TGTGCCAGCAGCTGGGCCAGGGGAAGAAGGGAAGAGACCCAGTACTTC. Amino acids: CASSWARGRREETQYF. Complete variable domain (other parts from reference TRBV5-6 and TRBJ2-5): DAGVTQSPTHLIKTRGQQVTLRCSPKSGHDTVSWYQQALGQGPQFIFQYYEEEERQRGNFPDRFSGHQFPNYSSELNVNALLLGDSALYLCASSWARGRREETQYFGPGTRLLVL.

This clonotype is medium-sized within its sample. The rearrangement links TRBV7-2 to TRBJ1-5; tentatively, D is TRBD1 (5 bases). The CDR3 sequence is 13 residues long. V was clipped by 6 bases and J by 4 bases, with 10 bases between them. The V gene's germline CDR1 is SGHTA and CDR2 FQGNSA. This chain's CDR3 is CASRQGANQPQHF. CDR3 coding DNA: TGTGCCAGCAGGCAGGGAGCGAATCAGCCCCAGCATTTT.

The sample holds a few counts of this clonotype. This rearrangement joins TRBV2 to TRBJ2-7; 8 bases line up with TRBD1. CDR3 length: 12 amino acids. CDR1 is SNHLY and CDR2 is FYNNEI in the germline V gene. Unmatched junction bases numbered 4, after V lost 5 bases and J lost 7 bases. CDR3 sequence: CASSLQGGEQYF. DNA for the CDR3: TGTGCCAGCAGTCTACAGGGGGGAGAGCAGTACTTC.

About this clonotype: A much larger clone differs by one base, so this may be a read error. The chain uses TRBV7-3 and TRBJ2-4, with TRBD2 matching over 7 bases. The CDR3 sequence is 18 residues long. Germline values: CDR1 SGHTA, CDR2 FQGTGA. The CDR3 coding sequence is TGTGCCAGCAGCTTAGGTGGGCCCGGGACTACCCCAAAAAACAGTCAGTACTTC. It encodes CASSLGGPGTTPKNSQYF.

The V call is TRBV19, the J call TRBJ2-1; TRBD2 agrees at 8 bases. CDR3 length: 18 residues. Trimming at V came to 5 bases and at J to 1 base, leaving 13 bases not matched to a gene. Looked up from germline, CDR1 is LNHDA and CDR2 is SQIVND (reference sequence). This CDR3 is CASSFRQLADISYNEQFF. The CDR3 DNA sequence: TGTGCCAGTAGTTTCCGCCAACTAGCGGACATATCCTACAATGAGCAGTTCTTC.

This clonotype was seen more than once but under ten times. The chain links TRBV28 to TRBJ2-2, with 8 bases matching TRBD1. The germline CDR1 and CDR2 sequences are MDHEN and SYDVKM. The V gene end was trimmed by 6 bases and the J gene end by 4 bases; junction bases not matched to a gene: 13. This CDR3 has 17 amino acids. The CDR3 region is CASRSRAQGAGTGELFF. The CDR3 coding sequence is TGTGCCAGCAGATCGAGGGCCCAGGGGGCAGGCACCGGGGAGCTGTTTTTT.

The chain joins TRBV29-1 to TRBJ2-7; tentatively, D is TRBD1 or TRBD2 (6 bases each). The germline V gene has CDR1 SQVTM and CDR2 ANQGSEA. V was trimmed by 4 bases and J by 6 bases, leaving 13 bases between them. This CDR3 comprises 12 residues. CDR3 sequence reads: CSVGSRGGEQYF. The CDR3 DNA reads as TGCAGCGTTGGAAGCAGGGGAGGCGAGCAGTACTTC.

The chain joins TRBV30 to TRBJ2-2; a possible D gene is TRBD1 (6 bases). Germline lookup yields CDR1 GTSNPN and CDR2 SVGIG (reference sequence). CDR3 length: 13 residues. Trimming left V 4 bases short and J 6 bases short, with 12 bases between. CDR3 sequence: CAWMSGAPGELFF. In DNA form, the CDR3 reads TGTGCCTGGATGTCAGGGGCTCCCGGGGAGCTGTTTTTT.

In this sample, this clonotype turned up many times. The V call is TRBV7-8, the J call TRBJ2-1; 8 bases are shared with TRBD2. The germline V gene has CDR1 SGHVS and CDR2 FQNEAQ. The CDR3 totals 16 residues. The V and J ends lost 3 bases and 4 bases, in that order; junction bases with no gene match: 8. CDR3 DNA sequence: TGTGCCAGCAGCTTGGGCTTAGCGGGAAGATACAATGAGCAGTTCTTC. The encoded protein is CASSLGLAGRYNEQFF.

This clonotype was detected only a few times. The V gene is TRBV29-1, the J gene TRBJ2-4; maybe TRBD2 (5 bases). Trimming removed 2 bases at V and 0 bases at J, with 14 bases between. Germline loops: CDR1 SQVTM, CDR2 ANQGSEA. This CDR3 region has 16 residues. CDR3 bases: TGCAGCGTTGAAAGAGGGCCAGCCGGAGCCAAAAACATTCAGTACTTC. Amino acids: CSVERGPAGAKNIQYF.

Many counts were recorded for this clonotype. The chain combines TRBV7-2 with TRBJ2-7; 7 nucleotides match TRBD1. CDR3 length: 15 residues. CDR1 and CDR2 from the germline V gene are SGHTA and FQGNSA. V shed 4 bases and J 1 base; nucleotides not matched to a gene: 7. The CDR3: CASSSNRGISYEQYF. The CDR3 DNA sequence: TGTGCCAGCAGCTCCAACAGGGGTATATCCTACGAGCAGTACTTC.

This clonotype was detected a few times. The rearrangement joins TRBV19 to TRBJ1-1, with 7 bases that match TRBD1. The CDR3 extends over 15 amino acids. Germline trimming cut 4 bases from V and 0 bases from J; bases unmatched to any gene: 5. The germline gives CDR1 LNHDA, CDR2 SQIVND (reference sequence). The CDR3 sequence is CASSTQTGMNTEAFF. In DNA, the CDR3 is TGTGCCAGTAGTACCCAGACAGGGATGAACACTGAAGCTTTCTTT.